One and the same sample provided the 30 T cell receptor beta chains below, sequenced in a study of blood T cell repertoires in COVID-19. Only in-frame clones appear in the TCRdb table, and some are missing; sequencing was by immunoSEQ multiplex PCR. There are around 150,000 clones in the sample; roughly 80% occur only once, and about 7.7% lies in the top ten. The source material was PBMCs or T cells enriched from blood (not recorded which). These receptors originate from a man aged 50-59 years who had recovered from COVID-19.

The chain has TRBV18 and TRBJ1-2; D remains ambiguous. The CDR3 extends over 15 amino acids. V lost 2 bases to trimming and J lost 4 bases, with 14 bases between them. Germline lookup yields CDR1 KGHSH and CDR2 LQKENI. The CDR3 sequence is CASSPMAVEGYGYTF. The DNA of the CDR3 is TGTGCCAGCTCACCAATGGCCGTCGAGGGCTATGGCTACACCTTC. Full variable domain (rest looked up from reference TRBV18 and TRBJ1-2): NAGVMQNPRHLVRRRGQEARLRCSPMKGHSHVYWYRQLPEEGLKFMVYLQKENIIDESGMPKERFSAEFPKEGPSILRIQQVVRGDSAAYFCASSPMAVEGYGYTFGSGTRLTVV.

This chain uses TRBV6-5 with TRBJ1-1; maybe TRBD1 (6 bases). The CDR3 has 14 amino acids. The germline CDR1 and CDR2 sequences are MNHEY and SVGAGI. V was trimmed by 8 bases and J by 1 base, leaving 14 bases between them. The CDR3 reads CASHWGRTNTEAFF. The CDR3 DNA reads TGTGCCAGCCATTGGGGGCGGACGAACACTGAAGCTTTCTTT.

The chain uses TRBV9 and TRBJ2-1; 9 bases map to TRBD2. Germline trimming cut 0 bases from V and 9 bases from J; bases unmatched to any gene: 7. Germline values: CDR1 SGDLS, CDR2 YYNGEE. The CDR3 sequence is 15 residues long. This CDR3 is CASSVAAGGPFEQFF. As DNA, the CDR3 is TGTGCCAGCAGCGTAGCGGCGGGGGGGCCTTTTGAGCAGTTCTTC.

The rearrangement joins TRBV13 to TRBJ1-1; the match to TRBD1 covers 7 bases. V shed 5 bases, J shed 0 bases, and the junction held 9 bases outside the gene matches. Germline values: CDR1 PRHDT, CDR2 FYEKMQ (reference sequence). The CDR3 totals 16 residues. As DNA, the CDR3 is TGTGCCAGCAGCCCCATGAGGGGGCTAATGAACACTGAAGCTTTCTTT. Translation gives CASSPMRGLMNTEAFF. Full variable domain (outside the CDR3, taken from reference TRBV13 and TRBJ1-1): AAGVIQSPRHLIKEKRETATLKCYPIPRHDTVYWYQQGPGQDPQFLISFYEKMQSDKGSIPDRFSAQQFSDYHSELNMSSLELGDSALYFCASSPMRGLMNTEAFFGQGTRLTVV.

The chain recombines TRBV7-9 with TRBJ2-3; 9 positions agree with TRBD2. The V segment lost 1 base and the J segment 4 bases; nucleotides outside the gene matches: 6. The CDR3 is made up of 16 amino acids. Per germline, CDR1 SEHNR and CDR2 FQNEAQ (reference sequence). The CDR3 spells CASSLGSGGRPDTQYF. DNA for the CDR3: TGTGCCAGCAGCTTAGGGAGCGGGGGGAGACCAGATACGCAGTATTTT.

This clone was recorded once. This chain uses TRBV6-6 with TRBJ1-6; 8 bases fit TRBD1. The V gene's germline CDR1 is MNHNY and CDR2 SVGAGI (reference sequence). The J segment lost 6 bases and the V segment lost 7 bases, leaving 5 bases of the junction unmatched. The CDR3 runs 14 residues. CDR3 coding DNA: TGTGCCAGCACTCTCACAGGGGGTAATTCACCCCTCCACTTT. Translated: CASTLTGGNSPLHF.

This chain joins TRBV19 and TRBJ1-2; the match to TRBD1 covers 7 bases. Per the germline V gene, CDR1 is LNHDA and CDR2 is SQIVND (reference sequence). This CDR3 region has 14 residues. V lost 6 bases to trimming and J lost 4 bases; unmatched junction nucleotides: 8. The CDR3 loop reads CASSHLDRAYGYTF. The CDR3 nucleotides read TGTGCCAGTAGCCACCTCGACAGGGCCTATGGCTACACCTTC.

V and J are TRBV20-1 and TRBJ2-7, with 11 nucleotides matching TRBD2. J lost 2 bases, V lost 3 bases, and 12 bases had no gene match. The CDR3 runs to 17 residues. Germline CDR1 is DFQATT and CDR2 is SNEGSKA (reference sequence). CDR3 loop: CSASLLAGGQNPYEQYF. CDR3 DNA: TGCAGTGCTAGTCTCCTAGCGGGGGGACAAAACCCCTACGAGCAGTACTTC.

V is TRBV18 and J is TRBJ1-6, with D perhaps matching TRBD1 (6 bases). Germline assignment: CDR1 KGHSH and CDR2 LQKENI. Between the trimmed V and J ends, which lost 3 bases and 5 bases, there was a span of 11 bases. The CDR3 totals 15 residues. CDR3: CASSPGGPNNSPLHF. CDR3 bases: TGTGCCAGCTCACCCGGGGGGCCGAATAATTCACCCCTCCACTTT.

The DNA for the CDR3 is TGTGCCAGCAGCCAAGATCTCCCGGTCGCTGAAGCTTTCTTT. The encoded protein is CASSQDLPVAEAFF. This chain uses TRBV3-1 (or the pseudogene TRBV3-2) with TRBJ1-1; no firm D call. The CDR3 sequence is 14 residues long. Germline V gene lookup returns CDR1 LGHDT and CDR2 YNNKEL (reference sequence). Trimming took off 0 bases at V and 6 bases at J, with 11 bases between the two ends.

The V and J genes are TRBV5-1 and TRBJ1-4; D not resolved. The CDR3 runs to 16 residues. CDR1 and CDR2 (germline): SGHRS, YFSETQ. V lost 4 bases and J 2 bases, leaving 15 bases between the germline ends. CDR3 residues: CASSLLSGATNEKLFF. The CDR3, as DNA: TGCGCCAGCAGCCTGCTTAGTGGTGCCACTAATGAAAAACTGTTTTTT.

The chain employs TRBV4-3 and TRBJ2-7; 7 bases align to TRBD1. The CDR3 loop spans 15 amino acids. V shed 4 bases and J 2 bases; nucleotides not matched to a gene: 8. CDR1 and CDR2 (germline): LGHNA, YSLEER. CDR3 coding DNA: TGCGCCAGCAGCCCAGGGGCAGGGGGACCCTACGAGCAGTACTTC. Translating gives CASSPGAGGPYEQYF.

The V gene is TRBV30, the J gene TRBJ2-7; weak D call: TRBD1 (6 bases). Trimming shortened V by 0 bases and J by 0 bases, and 9 bases separated the two germline ends. This CDR3 is built from 14 residues. The germline CDR1 and CDR2 sequences are GTSNPN and SVGIG (reference sequence). CDR3 residues: CAWSVQDSSYEQYF. CDR3 in DNA: TGTGCCTGGAGTGTACAGGACAGCTCCTACGAGCAGTACTTC.

The J gene is TRBJ1-6, the V gene TRBV3-1 (or the pseudogene TRBV3-2), with D hard to call. The germline V gene has CDR1 LGHDT and CDR2 YNNKEL (reference sequence). CDR3 size: 11 residues. Trimming left V 1 base short and J 16 bases short, with 8 bases between. The CDR3 reads CASSQATQLHF. DNA of the CDR3: TGTGCCAGCAGCCAAGCAACACAGCTCCACTTT.

V gene TRBV9 combines with J gene TRBJ1-5; 8 nucleotides match TRBD1. Germline values: CDR1 SGDLS, CDR2 YYNGEE. There are 15 residues in the CDR3. Unmatched junction bases numbered 3, after V lost 2 bases and J lost 2 bases. In nucleotides, the CDR3 is TGTGCCAGCAGCGTCGGACAGGGCGGCAATCAGCCCCAGCATTTT. Its translation: CASSVGQGGNQPQHF.

The chain is built from TRBV19 and TRBJ1-1; a weak D match, TRBD1 (6 bases). Between the trimmed V and J ends, which lost 4 bases and 5 bases, there was a span of 11 bases. Germline V gene lookup returns CDR1 LNHDA and CDR2 SQIVND (reference sequence). This CDR3 has 13 amino acids. CDR3 sequence: CASSKQGNTEAFF. CDR3 DNA: TGTGCCAGTAGTAAACAGGGAAATACTGAAGCTTTCTTT.

This clone was seen only a few times. This chain links TRBV4-3 with TRBJ1-5, with 7 bases fitting TRBD1. Germline-derived CDR1 and CDR2 are LGHNA and YSLEER. CDR3 size: 15 residues. V dropped 1 base and J dropped 3; count of bases not matched to a gene: 3. CDR3 amino acids: CASSQGQGANQPQHF. CDR3 in DNA: TGCGCCAGCAGCCAAGGACAGGGCGCCAATCAGCCCCAGCATTTT.

This chain links TRBV2 with TRBJ2-3, with D maybe TRBD1 (6 bases). Germline V gene lookup returns CDR1 SNHLY and CDR2 FYNNEI. CDR3 length: 15 residues. V was trimmed by 3 bases and J by 0 bases, leaving 10 bases between them. This CDR3 is CASSDYRASTDTQYF. In nucleotides, the CDR3 is TGTGCCAGCAGTGATTACAGGGCGAGCACAGATACGCAGTATTTT.

The chain couples TRBV6-4 to TRBJ2-2; D is possibly TRBD1 (6 bases). The V end lost 4 bases, the J end lost 0 bases, and 6 bases lay between the germline ends. The V gene's germline CDR1 is MRHNA and CDR2 SNTAGT. The CDR3 loop spans 14 amino acids. CDR3 sequence (DNA): TGTGCCAGCAGTGGACAGGCGAACACCGGGGAGCTGTTTTTT. Translating it yields CASSGQANTGELFF.

This clone was observed a few times. This rearrangement joins TRBV6-1 to TRBJ1-2; 11 bases fit TRBD1. The ends lost 4 bases at V and 5 bases at J; junction bases unmatched: 9. This CDR3 is 16 amino acids long. CDR1 is MNHNS and CDR2 is SASEGT in the germline V gene. The CDR3 region has the DNA TGTGCCAGCAGTGGGACAGGGGGCGGTTTCGGTTATGGCTACACCTTC. This codes for CASSGTGGGFGYGYTF.

CDR3 nucleotides: TGTGCCAGCACACAATCCGGGACAGGGGACGACGAGCAGTACTTC. Translating gives CASTQSGTGDDEQYF. This chain uses TRBV6-5 with TRBJ2-7, with 10 nucleotides matching TRBD1. The CDR3 is 15 residues long. Germline CDR1 reads MNHEY; CDR2 reads SVGAGI. V shed 7 bases, J shed 5 bases, and the junction held 11 bases outside the gene matches.

This chain joins TRBV3-1 (or the pseudogene TRBV3-2) and TRBJ2-1, with 13 bases aligning to TRBD2. In germline, CDR1 is LGHDT, CDR2 YNNKEL (reference sequence). V shed 6 bases, J shed 8 bases, and the junction held 4 bases outside the gene matches. This CDR3 has 14 amino acids. CDR3 sequence reads: CASRTSGGPHEQFF. CDR3 nucleotides: TGTGCCAGCAGGACTAGCGGGGGGCCGCATGAGCAGTTCTTC.

This chain links TRBV7-4 with TRBJ1-2; D is undetermined. V dropped 0 bases and J dropped 8 bases, with 10 bases sitting between them. Per germline, CDR1 SGHVT and CDR2 SQSDAQ. This CDR3 is built from 13 residues. CDR3 loop: CASSLASFRGYTF. The CDR3 DNA is TGTGCCAGCAGCTTAGCGTCCTTTCGGGGCTACACCTTC.

The genes are TRBV7-9 and TRBJ1-5; D is perhaps TRBD1 (5 bases). CDR1 and CDR2 from the germline V gene are SEHNR and FQNEAQ (reference sequence). Trimming removed 6 bases from V and 3 bases from J, with 21 bases in between. The CDR3 runs to 17 residues. Here the CDR3 DNA reads TGTGCCAGCAGGGAGGGGCCGGGGCACAGGTCCAATCAGCCCCAGCATTTT. Translated: CASREGPGHRSNQPQHF.

This clone was recorded only once. The chain links TRBV6-2 or TRBV6-3 to TRBJ1-5, with D possibly matching TRBD1 (6 bases). Looked up from germline, CDR1 is MNHEY and CDR2 is SVGEGT. The CDR3 extends over 15 amino acids. V shed 5 bases and J shed 0 bases, with 11 bases lying between them. The CDR3 reads CASSTTGYSNQPQHF. The CDR3 DNA reads as TGTGCCAGCAGTACCACAGGGTATAGCAATCAGCCCCAGCATTTT.

The chain joins TRBV6-2 or TRBV6-3 to TRBJ2-7; D is uncertain. The CDR3 covers 15 residues. Trimming pared 0 bases from V and 3 bases from J, leaving 12 bases between. CDR1 and CDR2 (germline): MNHEY, SVGEGT. Here the CDR3 reads CASSYSPDGDYEQYF. The CDR3, as DNA: TGTGCCAGCAGTTACTCACCTGACGGAGACTACGAGCAGTACTTC.

The chain carries TRBV7-2 and TRBJ2-3; 10 bases match TRBD2. J gave up 0 bases and V 2 bases, and 2 bases lay outside the gene matches. Germline V gene data show CDR1 as SGHTA and CDR2 as FQGNSA. The CDR3 loop spans 16 amino acids. The CDR3 DNA follows: TGTGCCAGCAGCTTAATAGCGGGGGGTAGCACAGATACGCAGTATTTT. Its protein product is CASSLIAGGSTDTQYF.

The chain couples TRBV6-5 to TRBJ2-1, with 8 bases matching TRBD1. The CDR3 has 14 amino acids. From germline, CDR1 is MNHEY and CDR2 SVGAGI. J gave up 1 base and V 4 bases, and 0 bases lay outside the gene matches. CDR3 DNA sequence: TGTGCCAGCAGTTGGGACAGGTCCTACAATGAGCAGTTCTTC. Its protein is CASSWDRSYNEQFF.

This chain joins TRBV18 and TRBJ1-1; possible D gene TRBD1, 6 bases. Germline assignment: CDR1 KGHSH and CDR2 LQKENI. Trimming stripped 4 bases from V and 5 bases from J, with 14 bases between. The CDR3 runs 14 residues. CDR3 in amino acids: CASSQQGPRTEAFF. The CDR3 DNA sequence: TGTGCCAGCTCACAACAGGGTCCCCGGACTGAAGCTTTCTTT.

A single count supports this clone. V gene TRBV4-1 combines with J gene TRBJ1-1; TRBD1 matches at 7 bases. Germline loops: CDR1 MGHRA, CDR2 YSYEKL. The CDR3 is 15 residues long. V shed 5 bases, J shed 2 bases, and the junction held 8 bases outside the gene matches. The CDR3 loop is CASSKPGQLNTEAFF. The DNA for the CDR3 is TGCGCCAGCAGCAAACCGGGACAGCTTAACACTGAAGCTTTCTTT.